This is a list of T cell receptor beta chains from one sample in a study of T cells in Graves' hyperthyroidism and ophthalmopathy. TCRdb reanalysed the multiplex PCR reads using MiXCR and keeps one entry per CDR3 protein. In the table there are over 300,000 distinct CDR3 sequences, approximately 15% of which are singletons. Material: blood. These receptors were collected from a woman aged 55-70 years with Graves' hyperthyroidism. CDR3s include the opening cysteine and the closing phenylalanine or tryptophan. Fields, in order: clone size, D gene, V gene, J gene, CDR3 DNA, CDR3 protein. The D gene is left open where the match is weak. Where a row states a size, it is once, few, many or the class of an expanded clone; other rows omit it.

clone_size: few
d_call: NA
v_call: TRBV13
j_call: TRBJ2-3
cdr3_nt: TGTGCCAGCAGCTCCCGGGCCGTCCGCCCAGATACGCAGTATTTT
cdr3_aa: CASSSRAVRPDTQYF

clone_size: many
d_call: NA
v_call: TRBV30
j_call: TRBJ1-5
cdr3_nt: TGTGCCTGGAGTGTAGACGGCAATCAGCCCCAGCATTTT
cdr3_aa: CAWSVDGNQPQHF

clone_size: NA
d_call: NA
v_call: TRBV19
j_call: TRBJ1-1
cdr3_nt: TGTGCCAGCACTCCTGCGGGGGTCACTGAAACTTTCTTT
cdr3_aa: CASTPAGVTETFF

clone_size: few
d_call: NA
v_call: TRBV10-3
j_call: TRBJ2-3
cdr3_nt: TGTGCCATCAGTGACCCCAGCACTAGCACAGATACGCAGTATTTT
cdr3_aa: CAISDPSTSTDTQYF

clone_size: many
d_call: TRBD1
v_call: TRBV10-3
j_call: TRBJ1-2
cdr3_nt: TGTGCCATCAGCCAGGACAGGGGGTCCTATGGCTACACCTTC
cdr3_aa: CAISQDRGSYGYTF

clone_size: many
d_call: NA
v_call: TRBV7-8
j_call: TRBJ2-1
cdr3_nt: TGTGCCAGCAGCTTCGGACAATGGAATGAGCAGTTCTTC
cdr3_aa: CASSFGQWNEQFF

clone_size: many
d_call: TRBD2
v_call: TRBV19
j_call: TRBJ2-3
cdr3_nt: TGTGCCAGTCGCCACGGGGGGGGCACAGATACGCAGTATTTT
cdr3_aa: CASRHGGGTDTQYF

clone_size: NA
d_call: NA
v_call: TRBV29-1
j_call: TRBJ2-1
cdr3_nt: TGCAGCGGAACGACAGGCTCCCACGAGCAGTTCTTC
cdr3_aa: CSGTTGSHEQFF

clone_size: many
d_call: NA
v_call: TRBV30
j_call: TRBJ1-3
cdr3_nt: TGTGCCTGGAACAGGGGAAACACCATATATTTT
cdr3_aa: CAWNRGNTIYF

clone_size: many
d_call: TRBD1
v_call: TRBV27
j_call: TRBJ2-7
cdr3_nt: TGTGCCAGCAGTCCCATACCGACAGGGGGGAGCTCCTACGAGCAGTACTTC
cdr3_aa: CASSPIPTGGSSYEQYF

clone_size: many
d_call: TRBD1
v_call: TRBV2
j_call: TRBJ2-1
cdr3_nt: TGTGCCAGCGGTGACAGGGCTAGCTCCAATGAGCAGTTCTTC
cdr3_aa: CASGDRASSNEQFF

clone_size: NA
d_call: NA
v_call: TRBV18
j_call: TRBJ2-5
cdr3_nt: TGTGCCAGCTCACCGTCAACCGGTGCCCCGGGAGAGGAGACCCAGTACTTC
cdr3_aa: CASSPSTGAPGEETQYF

clone_size: many
d_call: TRBD2
v_call: TRBV20-1
j_call: TRBJ2-7
cdr3_nt: TGCAGTGCTCCTAGCGGGAGGGCCTTCCACGAGCAGTACTTC
cdr3_aa: CSAPSGRAFHEQYF

clone_size: many
d_call: TRBD1
v_call: TRBV10-3
j_call: TRBJ1-2
cdr3_nt: TGTGCCATCAGACCTTGGAGGGACAGGGATGAAGTGTATGGCTACACCTTC
cdr3_aa: CAIRPWRDRDEVYGYTF

clone_size: NA
d_call: TRBD1
v_call: TRBV5-1
j_call: TRBJ1-4
cdr3_nt: TGCGCCAGCAGCTTCACACTGGACAGGGGGACGAATGAAAAACTGTTTTTT
cdr3_aa: CASSFTLDRGTNEKLFF

clone_size: few
d_call: TRBD1
v_call: TRBV18
j_call: TRBJ1-3
cdr3_nt: TGTGCCAGCTCACCCGCAGGGGGCCAGAGAGGAAACACCATATATTTT
cdr3_aa: CASSPAGGQRGNTIYF

clone_size: many
d_call: NA
v_call: TRBV5-1
j_call: TRBJ2-3
cdr3_nt: TGCGCCACCCCGAGGAATACGCAGTATTTT
cdr3_aa: CATPRNTQYF

clone_size: many
d_call: TRBD2
v_call: TRBV5-1
j_call: TRBJ2-7
cdr3_nt: TGCGCCAGCAGCCCTCTAGCGGGAAAAGTCTACGAGCAGTACTTC
cdr3_aa: CASSPLAGKVYEQYF

clone_size: NA
d_call: TRBD2
v_call: TRBV19
j_call: TRBJ2-3
cdr3_nt: TGTGCCAGTAGTATTGTGGCGGGAGGTACAGATACGCAGTATTTT
cdr3_aa: CASSIVAGGTDTQYF

clone_size: many
d_call: TRBD1
v_call: TRBV7-8
j_call: TRBJ1-2
cdr3_nt: TGTGCCAGCAGCTTAGGGTACAGGGGTCTCTCTAACTATGGCTACACCTTC
cdr3_aa: CASSLGYRGLSNYGYTF

clone_size: many
d_call: NA
v_call: TRBV7-9
j_call: TRBJ1-1
cdr3_nt: TGTGCCAGCAGCTTGTCACCGGGCAGCTTGACGAACACTGAAGCTTTCTTT
cdr3_aa: CASSLSPGSLTNTEAFF

clone_size: many
d_call: TRBD2
v_call: TRBV5-1
j_call: TRBJ2-7
cdr3_nt: TGCGCCAGCAGCTTCGGACTAGCGGGAGGGGCCTACGAGCAGTACTTC
cdr3_aa: CASSFGLAGGAYEQYF

clone_size: few
d_call: NA
v_call: TRBV20-1
j_call: TRBJ1-5
cdr3_nt: TGCAGTGCTAGACGGGATTTGGATCAGCCCCAGCATTTT
cdr3_aa: CSARRDLDQPQHF

clone_size: NA
d_call: NA
v_call: TRBV19
j_call: TRBJ1-3
cdr3_nt: TGTGCCAGTAGCAGGGAGGCTGGAAACACCATATATTTT
cdr3_aa: CASSREAGNTIYF

clone_size: many
d_call: NA
v_call: TRBV5-1
j_call: TRBJ2-1
cdr3_nt: TGCGCCAGCAGCTCCCCTGGCTCTAGCCGGTATAATGAGCAGTTCTTC
cdr3_aa: CASSSPGSSRYNEQFF

clone_size: NA
d_call: TRBD2
v_call: TRBV4-1
j_call: TRBJ2-3
cdr3_nt: TGCGCCAGCAGCCAAGGACCCTTGCGGACTAGCGGGACCACAGATACGCAGTATTTT
cdr3_aa: CASSQGPLRTSGTTDTQYF

clone_size: many
d_call: TRBD2
v_call: TRBV19
j_call: TRBJ2-7
cdr3_nt: TGTGCCAGTAGTTTCGGACTAGCGGCCTCCTACGAGCAGTACTTC
cdr3_aa: CASSFGLAASYEQYF

clone_size: NA
d_call: NA
v_call: TRBV28
j_call: TRBJ1-1
cdr3_nt: TGTGCCAGCAGTTTAACGACAGGTTTCTCCTTCACTGAAGCTTTCTTT
cdr3_aa: CASSLTTGFSFTEAFF

clone_size: many
d_call: TRBD2
v_call: TRBV11-3
j_call: TRBJ2-3
cdr3_nt: TGTGCCAGCAGCGCAAGGACTAGCTTGGGCACAGATACGCAGTATTTT
cdr3_aa: CASSARTSLGTDTQYF

clone_size: NA
d_call: NA
v_call: TRBV19
j_call: TRBJ1-3
cdr3_nt: TGTGCCAGTAGTACCGAAGCTGGAAACACCATATATTTT
cdr3_aa: CASSTEAGNTIYF

clone_size: NA
d_call: NA
v_call: TRBV6-1
j_call: TRBJ1-3
cdr3_nt: TGTGCCAGCGGGAGGGACTTCTCTGGAAACACCATATATTTT
cdr3_aa: CASGRDFSGNTIYF

clone_size: many
d_call: NA
v_call: TRBV5-1
j_call: TRBJ2-7
cdr3_nt: TGCGCCAGCAGCCTGGCTGAGGGCCCAGCCTACGAGCAGTACTTC
cdr3_aa: CASSLAEGPAYEQYF

clone_size: many
d_call: TRBD2
v_call: TRBV15
j_call: TRBJ2-3
cdr3_nt: TGTGCCACCAGCAGAGATCCGACGGGGCATAGCGGGAATGTGGATACGCAGTATTTT
cdr3_aa: CATSRDPTGHSGNVDTQYF

clone_size: few
d_call: TRBD2
v_call: TRBV6-4
j_call: TRBJ2-7
cdr3_nt: TGTGCCAGCAGTCTGGAAGCGGGGATCGATGAGCAGTACTTC
cdr3_aa: CASSLEAGIDEQYF

clone_size: many
d_call: NA
v_call: TRBV30
j_call: TRBJ1-1
cdr3_nt: TGTGCCTGGAGTTTTTCCGGGGTTGAAGCTTTCTTT
cdr3_aa: CAWSFSGVEAFF

clone_size: NA
d_call: TRBD2
v_call: TRBV6-1
j_call: TRBJ2-5
cdr3_nt: TGTGCCAGCAGTGAATTTTGGGGGAGGGCCCAAGAGACCCAGTACTTC
cdr3_aa: CASSEFWGRAQETQYF

clone_size: once
d_call: TRBD1
v_call: TRBV12-3/TRBV12-4
j_call: TRBJ1-2
cdr3_nt: TGTGCCAGCAGTTTAAACAGGGGGCCCCTTAGCTATGGCTACACCTTC
cdr3_aa: CASSLNRGPLSYGYTF